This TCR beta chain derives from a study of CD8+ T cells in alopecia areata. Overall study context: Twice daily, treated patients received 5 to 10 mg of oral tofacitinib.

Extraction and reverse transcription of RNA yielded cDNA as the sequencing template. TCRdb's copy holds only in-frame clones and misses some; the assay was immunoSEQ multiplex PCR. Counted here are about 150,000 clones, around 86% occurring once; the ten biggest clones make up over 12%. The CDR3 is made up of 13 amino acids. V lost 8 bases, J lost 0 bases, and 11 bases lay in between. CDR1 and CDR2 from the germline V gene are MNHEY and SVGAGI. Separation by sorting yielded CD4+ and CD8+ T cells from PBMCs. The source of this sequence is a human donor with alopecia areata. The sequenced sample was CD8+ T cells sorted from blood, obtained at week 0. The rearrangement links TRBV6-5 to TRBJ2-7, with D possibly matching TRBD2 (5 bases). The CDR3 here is CASGLGASYEQYF. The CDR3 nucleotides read TGTGCCAGCGGACTTGGTGCCTCCTACGAGCAGTACTTC.